This entry describes one TCR beta chain. The data were produced by immunoSEQ multiplex PCR, yet TCRdb's version contains in-frame clones alone and is incomplete. The sample has some 400,000 clones; about 87% are singletons. The sample comes from a study of blood T cell repertoires in COVID-19. The CDR3 runs 16 residues. The V end lost 5 bases, the J end lost 0 bases, and 14 bases lay between the germline ends. The germline V gene encodes CDR1 SEHNR and CDR2 FQNEAQ (reference sequence). The sample taken for sequencing was PBMCs or T cells enriched from blood (not recorded which). The receptor was isolated from a man younger than 40 who had recovered from COVID-19. The chain recombines TRBV7-9 with TRBJ2-1, with D tentatively TRBD2 (6 bases). CDR3: CASSTTLASSYNEQFF. CDR3 sequence (DNA): TGTGCCAGCAGCACAACACTAGCTAGCTCCTACAATGAGCAGTTCTTC.